One sample yielded the 21 T cell receptor beta chains listed below, sequenced in a study of T cell responses to AZD1222 COVID-19 vaccine. Generated by immunoSEQ multiplex PCR, the TCRdb table keeps only in-frame clones and is missing some. The sample consists of 100,000 to 150,000 clones, about 90% of them appearing once. Source: peripheral blood, taken on day 0 of AZD1222 vaccination. The receptors shown here come from an adult in good health.

The chain joins TRBV5-6 to TRBJ1-5, with D unresolved. This CDR3 is 16 amino acids long. The V end lost 1 base, the J end lost 2 bases, and 13 bases lay between the germline ends. Germline V gives CDR1 SGHDT, CDR2 YYEEEE. The CDR3 reads CASSLNMLSGNQPQHF. CDR3 nucleotide sequence: TGTGCCAGCAGCTTGAACATGCTATCGGGCAATCAGCCCCAGCATTTT.

V is TRBV18 and J is TRBJ2-5; the D gene is possibly TRBD1 (6 bases). V was shortened by 1 base and J by 10 bases, with 16 bases between the two germline ends. The CDR3 is 14 amino acids. Germline CDR1 KGHSH, CDR2 LQKENI. This chain's CDR3 is CASSPQSTQGGQYF. CDR3 nucleotide sequence: TGTGCCAGCTCACCACAGAGTACACAGGGTGGCCAGTACTTC.

This sequence joins TRBV11-2 and TRBJ1-3; 7 bases map to TRBD1. Germline V gene data show CDR1 as SGHAT and CDR2 as FQNNGV. This CDR3 is built from 17 residues. With V trimmed by 5 bases and J by 0 bases, 10 bases remained unmatched. CDR3 DNA sequence: TGTGCCAGCAGCCCCGTTCTGGACAGGAGCTCTGGAAACACCATATATTTT. Its translation: CASSPVLDRSSGNTIYF.

The chain combines TRBV9 with TRBJ1-1; TRBD1 aligns across 10 bases. With V trimmed by 4 bases and J by 3 bases, 9 bases remained unmatched. The CDR3 is 16 residues long. Germline V CDR1 and CDR2: SGDLS, YYNGEE. The CDR3, as DNA: TGTGCCAGCAGCCCACGGGACAGGGGAACGGACACTGAAGCTTTCTTT. It translates to CASSPRDRGTDTEAFF. The whole variable domain, remainder taken from reference TRBV9 and TRBJ1-1, is DSGVTQTPKHLITATGQRVTLRCSPRSGDLSVYWYQQSLDQGLQFLIQYYNGEERAKGNILERFSAQQFPDLHSELNLSSLELGDSALYFCASSPRDRGTDTEAFFGQGTRLTVV.

This clone appeared a few times. The rearrangement links TRBV23-1 to TRBJ1-1; D unclear. TRBV23-1 is an ORF, with its function uncertain. The CDR3 has 13 residues. V was trimmed by 1 base and J by 10 bases, leaving 13 bases between them. CDR3 DNA: TGCGCCAGCAGTCAATGGTCAGGAGGTCGAGCTTTCTTT. It is translated as CASSQWSGGRAFF.

This clone was counted once. The rearrangement uses TRBV7-7 and TRBJ2-1, with 14 bases identical to TRBD2. Looked up from germline, CDR1 is SSHAT and CDR2 is FNYEAQ (reference sequence). This CDR3 comprises 15 residues. The V and J ends lost 5 bases and 9 bases, in that order; junction bases with no gene match: 6. In nucleotides, the CDR3 is TGTGCCAGCAGCACCGGGACTAGCGGGAGATCTGAGCAGTTCTTC. This gives the protein CASSTGTSGRSEQFF. The whole variable domain, remainder taken from reference TRBV7-7 and TRBJ2-1, is GAGVSQSPRYKVTKRGQDVTLRCDPISSHATLYWYQQALGQGPEFLTYFNYEAQPDKSGLPSDRFSAERPEGSISTLTIQRTEQRDSAMYRCASSTGTSGRSEQFFGPGTRLTVL.

The chain combines TRBV4-1 with TRBJ2-7; perhaps TRBD2 as D (7 bases). V gave up 0 bases and J gave up 3 bases, with 12 bases separating them. The germline gives CDR1 MGHRA, CDR2 YSYEKL. This CDR3 is built from 15 residues. Here the CDR3 reads CASSQETGGGYEQYF. The CDR3 bases are TGCGCCAGCAGCCAAGAGACGGGGGGCGGCTACGAGCAGTACTTC.

The chain has TRBV28 and TRBJ1-5, with TRBD1 matching over 7 bases. The CDR3 is 12 amino acids. Trimming removed 7 bases from V and 6 bases from J; junction bases left unmatched: 3. Germline CDR1 is MDHEN and CDR2 is SYDVKM. CDR3 amino acids: CASTTGVQPQHF. As DNA, the CDR3 is TGTGCCAGCACCACAGGGGTTCAGCCCCAGCATTTT.

This clone was seen only a few times. The V call is TRBV6-6, the J call TRBJ1-5, with TRBD1 as a possible D gene (5 bases). Germline V gives CDR1 MNHNY, CDR2 SVGAGI (reference sequence). This CDR3 contains 14 residues. V was trimmed by 5 bases and J by 5 bases, leaving 13 bases between them. CDR3 loop: CASSTQGKDQPQHF. The CDR3 DNA reads as TGTGCCAGCAGTACGCAGGGTAAGGATCAGCCCCAGCATTTT.

The chain employs TRBV10-3 and TRBJ1-5; no clear D. The germline CDR1 and CDR2 sequences are ENHRY and SYGVKD. V was shortened by 6 bases and J by 7 bases, with 13 bases between the two germline ends. There are 13 residues in the CDR3. CDR3 DNA sequence: TGTGCCATCAGGGGTGGTTATGGACAGCCCCAGCATTTT. It specifies CAIRGGYGQPQHF.

As regards this clone: Other nucleotide sequences from this sample produce the same CDR3. The J gene is TRBJ1-1, the V gene TRBV11-2; D is unresolved. Deletions cut 1 base from V and 5 bases from J, with 2 bases between. The length of the CDR3 is 11 residues. Germline values: CDR1 SGHAT, CDR2 FQNNGV. CDR3 in amino acids: CASSLVTEAFF. For the CDR3, the DNA is TGTGCCAGCAGCTTAGTGACTGAAGCTTTCTTT.

The CDR3: CASSPFGQGDEQYF. The CDR3 DNA sequence: TGTGCCAGCTCACCTTTTGGGCAGGGCGACGAGCAGTACTTC. The J gene is TRBJ2-7, the V gene TRBV18; D is possibly TRBD1 (5 bases). This CDR3 is 14 amino acids long. Germline lookup yields CDR1 KGHSH and CDR2 LQKENI. Trimming removed 3 bases at V and 5 bases at J, with 14 bases between.

This clone showed up just once. The chain recombines TRBV7-2 with TRBJ2-7; D not certain. Deletions cut 5 bases from V and 3 bases from J, with 8 bases between. The V gene's germline CDR1 is SGHTA and CDR2 FQGNSA. The CDR3 length is 12 residues. CDR3 nucleotides: TGTGCCAGCAGCGCCTACAACTACGAGCAGTACTTC. Amino acid sequence: CASSAYNYEQYF. The full variable domain, completed using reference TRBV7-2 and TRBJ2-7, is GAGVSQSPSNKVTEKGKDVELRCDPISGHTALYWYRQSLGQGLEFLIYFQGNSAPDKSGLPSDRFSAERTGGSVSTLTIQRTQQEDSAVYLCASSAYNYEQYFGPGTRLTVT.

The chain has TRBV28 and TRBJ2-1; D may correspond to TRBD1 or TRBD2 (5 bases each). There are 15 residues in the CDR3. Germline-derived CDR1 and CDR2 are MDHEN and SYDVKM. V was trimmed by 7 bases and J by 8 bases, leaving 21 bases between them. The CDR3 loop is CASTSREGLGDEQFF. In DNA, the CDR3 is TGTGCCAGCACCAGTCGTGAGGGGCTGGGAGATGAGCAGTTCTTC.

This rearrangement joins TRBV19 to TRBJ2-4; D may match TRBD1 or TRBD2 (5 bases each). Germline lookup yields CDR1 LNHDA and CDR2 SQIVND (reference sequence). This CDR3 region has 14 residues. V was shortened by 6 bases and J by 3 bases, with 12 bases between the two germline ends. Here the CDR3 DNA reads TGTGCCAGTAGGCCGGTTGGGGGCAAAAACATTCAGTACTTC. It is translated as CASRPVGGKNIQYF.

The rearrangement links TRBV18 to TRBJ2-1; D is perhaps TRBD1 (6 bases). Germline V gene sequence: CDR1 KGHSH, CDR2 LQKENI. The CDR3 loop spans 13 amino acids. Trimming pared 3 bases from V and 10 bases from J, leaving 13 bases between. The CDR3 is CASSPGRGREQFF. For the CDR3, the DNA is TGTGCCAGCTCACCTGGCAGGGGACGCGAGCAGTTCTTC.

The rearrangement joins TRBV29-1 to TRBJ2-5; D is undetermined. The germline CDR1 and CDR2 sequences are SQVTM and ANQGSEA. This CDR3 is built from 12 residues. V lost 2 bases and J 1 base, leaving 5 bases between the germline ends. The CDR3 loop reads CSVEQSQETQYF. The CDR3 DNA reads as TGCAGCGTTGAACAGAGCCAAGAGACCCAGTACTTC.

The chain combines TRBV18 with TRBJ1-1, with D possibly matching TRBD1 (5 bases). The V end lost 4 bases, the J end lost 0 bases, and 12 bases lay between the germline ends. This CDR3 has 15 amino acids. The germline V gene encodes CDR1 KGHSH and CDR2 LQKENI. CDR3 protein: CASSRGRLMNTEAFF. DNA of the CDR3: TGTGCCAGCTCACGGGGACGGCTGATGAACACTGAAGCTTTCTTT.

The V and J genes are TRBV4-3 and TRBJ2-7; TRBD2 matches 16 bases. Germline-derived CDR1 and CDR2 are LGHNA and YSLEER. The CDR3 consists of 18 residues. The V and J ends lost 0 bases and 7 bases, in that order; junction bases with no gene match: 9. The CDR3 DNA is TGCGCCAGCAGCCAAGATGGGAAGGGACTAGCGGGAGGGCGGGAGCAGTACTTC. Amino acids: CASSQDGKGLAGGREQYF.

The chain has TRBV21-1 and TRBJ1-2; the DNA was not compared with TRBD1, the D call given in the table. TRBV21-1 is a pseudogene. The CDR3 contains 12 residues. This CDR3 reads CASIPQGNGYTF. CDR3 in DNA: TGTGCCAGCATCCCACAGGGTAATGGCTACACCTTC.

CDR3 bases: TGTGCCAGCAGCCAAGTAGAGACTCAGAACACCTTC. Translating gives CASSQVETQNTF. V and J are TRBV14 and TRBJ1-2; D not certain. The germline gives CDR1 SGHDN, CDR2 FVKESK. This CDR3 has 12 amino acids. V was pared by 1 base and J by 12 bases, with 12 bases between.